Included here is one T cell receptor (beta chain) sequence, with context. The data belong to a study of PD-1 blockade in classical Hodgkin lymphoma. Profiling relied on immunoSEQ multiplex PCR, and the TCRdb table lists in-frame clones only, not all of them. The sample lists 25,000 to 35,000 clones; around 74% were seen once. Described time point: cycle 4 day 1 (C4D1), after five to seven weeks of nivolumab. Every patient had relapsed following autologous stem cell transplantation, and cohorts differed in brentuximab vedotin exposure. V shed 3 bases and J shed 3 bases, with 11 bases lying between them. This CDR3 spans 14 amino acids. CDR1 WSHSY and CDR2 SAAADI come from the germline V gene.

Here the sequenced sample was peripheral blood mononuclear cells (PBMCs), taken before the fourth cycle of nivolumab. V is TRBV10-2 and J is TRBJ2-5; D is uncertain. The source of this sequence is a human donor with classical Hodgkin lymphoma. CDR3 residues: CASSDYRAEETQYF. CDR3 DNA sequence: TGCGCCAGCAGTGATTATCGGGCGGAAGAGACCCAGTACTTC.